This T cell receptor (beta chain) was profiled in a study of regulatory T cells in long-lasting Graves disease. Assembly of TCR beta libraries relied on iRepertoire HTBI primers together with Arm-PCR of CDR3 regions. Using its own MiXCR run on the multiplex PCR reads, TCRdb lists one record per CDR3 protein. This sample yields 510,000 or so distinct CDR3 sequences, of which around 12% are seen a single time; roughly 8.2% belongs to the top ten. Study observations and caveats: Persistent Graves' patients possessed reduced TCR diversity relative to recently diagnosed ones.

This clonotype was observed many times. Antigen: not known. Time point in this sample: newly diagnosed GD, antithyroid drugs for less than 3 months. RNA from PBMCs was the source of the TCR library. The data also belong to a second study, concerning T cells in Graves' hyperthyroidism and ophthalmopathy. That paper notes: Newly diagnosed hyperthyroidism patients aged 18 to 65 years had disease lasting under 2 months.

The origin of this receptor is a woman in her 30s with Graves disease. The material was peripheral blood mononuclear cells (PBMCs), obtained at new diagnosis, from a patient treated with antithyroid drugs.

Here the CDR3 reads CATSDSAAYSERYNEQFF. In DNA form, the CDR3 reads TGTGCCACCAGTGACTCCGCCGCATATAGCGAGAGGTACAATGAGCAGTTCTTC. The chain employs TRBV24-1 and TRBJ2-1; possibly TRBD2 for D (5 bases). The germline gives CDR1 KGHDR, CDR2 SFDVKD. This CDR3 comprises 18 residues. Trimming shortened V by 4 bases and J by 4 bases, and 22 bases separated the two germline ends.